These T cell receptor beta chains were read from a single sample in a study of blood T cell repertoires in COVID-19. The table came from immunoSEQ multiplex PCR; TCRdb's copy has only in-frame clones and leaves some out. The top ten clones hold around 0.88% of a sample with fewer than 300,000 clones, 75% to 90% of them seen once. Sequenced material: peripheral blood. The receptors shown here come from a man aged 30 to 45 with acute or convalescent COVID-19. The CDR3 runs from the conserved cysteine through the conserved F or W. Fields, in order: CDR3 DNA, CDR3 protein, J gene, clone size, V gene, D gene. D genes are given only for firm matches. Clone sizes are given selectively: once, few, many, or a class where the clone is expanded.

TGTGCCTGGGAAAATTCAGGGGGCCCTGAAAAACTGTTTTTT | CAWENSGGPEKLFF | TRBJ1-4 | . | TRBV30 | TRBD1
TGTGCCAGCAGTGCGGAGCTTTATGGCTACACCTTC | CASSAELYGYTF | TRBJ1-2 | . | TRBV12-3/TRBV12-4 | .
TGTGCCAGTAGCCCCTTGGGACTTCGCACAGATACGCAGTATTTT | CASSPLGLRTDTQYF | TRBJ2-3 | . | TRBV19 | .
TGTGCCAGTAGTAATACAGGGGTGGGCATTCAGTACTTC | CASSNTGVGIQYF | TRBJ2-4 | . | TRBV19 | TRBD1
TGTGCCAGCAGTTACCAGGGAAACTATGGCTACACCTTC | CASSYQGNYGYTF | TRBJ1-2 | . | TRBV6-6 | .
TGTGCCAGCAGTGAGGGACTAGGGCGCGCAGATACGCAGTATTTT | CASSEGLGRADTQYF | TRBJ2-3 | . | TRBV2 | TRBD2
TGTGCCAGCAGCGACAGGGTAGGCGAAAAACTGTTTTTT | CASSDRVGEKLFF | TRBJ1-4 | . | TRBV6-5 | TRBD1
TGTGCCAGCAGTTTTTCGGGGGGGGCCGGAAACACCATATATTTT | CASSFSGGAGNTIYF | TRBJ1-3 | . | TRBV6-6 | .
TGTGCCAGCACCCGACAGCCTTATAATTCACCCCTCCACTTT | CASTRQPYNSPLHF | TRBJ1-6 | . | TRBV2 | .
TGTGCCAGCAGTTACTCAGCCAGACTCTATGGCTACACCTTC | CASSYSARLYGYTF | TRBJ1-2 | . | TRBV6-5 | .
TGTGCCATCAGGAGGACAGGGGGGTACGAGCAGTACTTC | CAIRRTGGYEQYF | TRBJ2-7 | . | TRBV10-3 | TRBD1
TGCGCCAGCAGCTTGGTTGGCCCCTACGAGCAGTACTTC | CASSLVGPYEQYF | TRBJ2-7 | . | TRBV5-1 | .
TGTGCCAGCAGCCAACTGGCGGGAGCGGGCGGCAATGAGCAGTTCTTC | CASSQLAGAGGNEQFF | TRBJ2-1 | . | TRBV3-1/TRBV3-2 | TRBD2
TGTGCCAGCAGCTTGGATGCGGGGGCAACCTACAATGAGCAGTTCTTC | CASSLDAGATYNEQFF | TRBJ2-1 | medium-sized | TRBV5-6 | .
TGTGCCAGCAGCTACTGGACAGCCACTTCTAATTACAATGAGCAGTTCTTC | CASSYWTATSNYNEQFF | TRBJ2-1 | once | TRBV5-6 | .
TGTGCCAGCAGTTCTCTACAGGGAGGGATGAATTCACCCCTCCACTTT | CASSSLQGGMNSPLHF | TRBJ1-6 | . | TRBV27 | .
TGTGCCAGTAGACTAACAGGGGATTCCTATGGCTACACCTTC | CASRLTGDSYGYTF | TRBJ1-2 | once | TRBV19 | TRBD1
TGTGCCAGCAGGACAGGACTGAACACTGAAGCTTTCTTT | CASRTGLNTEAFF | TRBJ1-1 | . | TRBV6-5 | .
TGTGCCAGTGTATCCACAGGGGATCAGCCCCAGCATTTT | CASVSTGDQPQHF | TRBJ1-5 | . | TRBV19 | TRBD1
TGTGCCAGCAGGTACGGGGAGGGGTCGGGCTACACCTTC | CASRYGEGSGYTF | TRBJ1-2 | . | TRBV25-1 | .
TGTGCCAGCAGTTTAATTACTTTGTGGGGGGACAGCGATTTCGAGAACTCTGGAAACACCATATATTTT | CASSLITLWGDSDFENSGNTIYF | TRBJ1-3 | . | TRBV28 | TRBD1
TGTGCCGGCAAAGGGGGCTCTAGTGAAAAACTGTTTTTT | CAGKGGSSEKLFF | TRBJ1-4 | . | TRBV6-5 | TRBD1
TGTGCCAGTAGGGGGAGGGACACCGGGGGAAAACTGTTTTTT | CASRGRDTGGKLFF | TRBJ1-4 | . | TRBV19 | .
TGTGCCAGCAGCACTTTATACGAGCAGTACTTC | CASSTLYEQYF | TRBJ2-7 | . | TRBV3-1/TRBV3-2 | .
TGTGCCAGCAGACACACCGGGACAGGGCATTATGGCTACACCTTC | CASRHTGTGHYGYTF | TRBJ1-2 | . | TRBV28 | TRBD1
TGTGCCAGCTGGGGACTAGCGGGAGCTGAGCAGTTCTTC | CASWGLAGAEQFF | TRBJ2-1 | . | TRBV7-9 | TRBD2
TGTGCCAGCAGTTTCAGGGGCAGTTTGAGCTATGGCTACACCTTC | CASSFRGSLSYGYTF | TRBJ1-2 | . | TRBV28 | .
TGTGCCAGCAGTTTAAGGCGGGGGGGGGCAGTAGATACGCAGTATTTT | CASSLRRGGAVDTQYF | TRBJ2-3 | . | TRBV27 | TRBD2
TGTGCCAGTAGTACAGGACAGAACACCGGGGAGCTGTTTTTT | CASSTGQNTGELFF | TRBJ2-2 | . | TRBV19 | .
TGCGCCAGCAGCACACAAGTAGCAGACTATGGCTACACCTTC | CASSTQVADYGYTF | TRBJ1-2 | . | TRBV5-1 | .
TGTGCCAGCTCAGAACAGGCCACCTACTCCTACGAGCAGTACTTC | CASSEQATYSYEQYF | TRBJ2-7 | . | TRBV18 | .
TGCGCCAGCAGCTTTAGGGGAAAGGGGCAGGGCGAGGCCTACGAGCAGTACTTC | CASSFRGKGQGEAYEQYF | TRBJ2-7 | . | TRBV5-1 | .
TGCGCCAGCAGCTTGGCTCAGGGAGGGGAGCTGTTTTTT | CASSLAQGGELFF | TRBJ2-2 | . | TRBV5-1 | .
TGTGCCAGCGGTCCTCGACAGTTTAGCAATCAGCCCCAGCATTTT | CASGPRQFSNQPQHF | TRBJ1-5 | . | TRBV27 | .
TGTGCCAGCAGCAAAGCTTCCGGACAGGGCGTGGGATGGACTGAAGCTTTCTTT | CASSKASGQGVGWTEAFF | TRBJ1-1 | . | TRBV21-1 | .
TGTGCCAGCAGCTTGGTACTAGCGGGGGCCGAGACCCAGTACTTC | CASSLVLAGAETQYF | TRBJ2-5 | . | TRBV5-6 | TRBD2
TGTGCCAGCTCACCACCTCCGCGGGAGGGAGAGACCCAGTACTTC | CASSPPPREGETQYF | TRBJ2-5 | . | TRBV18 | TRBD2
TGTGCCAGCAGTTACGCCCCGGGAGGGGCTACAGATACGCAGTATTTT | CASSYAPGGATDTQYF | TRBJ2-3 | once | TRBV6-5 | TRBD2
TGTGCCAGCAGCTTAGAAGGGGTAAGTCAGCCCCAGCATTTT | CASSLEGVSQPQHF | TRBJ1-5 | . | TRBV7-2 | .
TGTGCCAGTAGTTCAGGGACAGGGTGGTTTGCGGGGAGCAATCAGCCCCAGCATTTT | CASSSGTGWFAGSNQPQHF | TRBJ1-5 | . | TRBV19 | TRBD1
TGTGCCAGCAGCTTGCGTCGGGGACTAGCGGGGTTCAATGAGCAGTTCTTC | CASSLRRGLAGFNEQFF | TRBJ2-1 | . | TRBV7-9 | TRBD2
TGTGCCTGGGGGACTAGCGGGGGCTACGAGCAGTACTTC | CAWGTSGGYEQYF | TRBJ2-7 | . | TRBV30 | TRBD2
TGTGCCAGTAGTATCCCCGGAAGAGGTAACTATGGCTACACCTTC | CASSIPGRGNYGYTF | TRBJ1-2 | . | TRBV19 | .
TGTGCCAGCAGCTTATGGGACAGCCCCAATGAGCAGTTCTTC | CASSLWDSPNEQFF | TRBJ2-1 | . | TRBV7-9 | TRBD1
TGTGCCTGGAGTAGAGTTTTTAATGAGCAGTTCTTC | CAWSRVFNEQFF | TRBJ2-1 | . | TRBV30 | .
TGTGCCAGCAGTCTCCCGACAGGGGTGCAAGCTGGCTACACCTTC | CASSLPTGVQAGYTF | TRBJ1-2 | . | TRBV28 | TRBD1
TGTGCCAGCAGAACGGATACAGGGGAAAAACTGTTTTTT | CASRTDTGEKLFF | TRBJ1-4 | once | TRBV28 | .
TGTGCCAGCAGCCAAGTTAGGGCAGGGCCTAGAAACACCATATATTTT | CASSQVRAGPRNTIYF | TRBJ1-3 | . | TRBV4-2 | .
TGTGCCATCAGCGGAATGGGGCATAATTCACCCCTCCACTTT | CAISGMGHNSPLHF | TRBJ1-6 | . | TRBV10-3 | .
TGTGCCAGCAGCTGGTACAGGGGAACGAACACTGAAGCTTTCTTT | CASSWYRGTNTEAFF | TRBJ1-1 | . | TRBV7-9 | TRBD1
TGTGCCAGTAGGACTAGCGGGAGCCCCACAGATACGCAGTATTTT | CASRTSGSPTDTQYF | TRBJ2-3 | . | TRBV6-5 | TRBD2
TGTGCCAGCATCTTCGGACAGGGGGCGAACACTGAAGCTTTCTTT | CASIFGQGANTEAFF | TRBJ1-1 | . | TRBV2 | TRBD1